Below, 25 T cell receptor beta chains from the same sample are listed, as sequenced in a study of cytomegalovirus exposure and HLA in healthy donors. In the PCR, 60 Vbeta and 13 Jbeta primers were used. Sequencing used immunoSEQ multiplex PCR; TCRdb keeps in-frame clones, though not all of them. The sample yields 150,000 to 200,000 clones, over 60% seen once. The sample was PBMCs. The receptors were gathered from a woman in her forties in good health and CMV-seronegative.

CDR3 DNA: TGTGCCAGCAGCGACAAGACTAGCGGGAGTGTCAACGAGCAGTACTTC. Amino acids: CASSDKTSGSVNEQYF. This chain uses TRBV5-4 with TRBJ2-5; 12 nucleotides agree with TRBD2. The closer fit of TRBJ2-7 to the DNA end suggests the J call may be wrong. Germline CDR1 and CDR2: SGHNT and YYREEE (reference sequence). The CDR3 runs to 16 residues.

The DNA of the CDR3 is TGCGCCAGCAGCTTGTGGGGACCCGGACAGGGCTCCCCCTACGAGCAGTACTTC. Encoded protein: CASSLWGPGQGSPYEQYF. This chain uses TRBV5-1 with TRBJ2-7; 8 positions agree with TRBD1. With 1 base clipped from V and 2 bases from J, the junction kept 14 bases outside the gene matches. The CDR3 consists of 18 residues. Germline V CDR1 and CDR2: SGHRS, YFSETQ.

V is TRBV5-1 and J is TRBJ2-3, with D unclear. Trimming pared 5 bases from V and 2 bases from J, leaving 12 bases between. Germline loops: CDR1 SGHRS, CDR2 YFSETQ. The CDR3 is made up of 14 amino acids. This CDR3 is CASSGGGFTDTQYF. Written as DNA, the CDR3 is TGCGCCAGCAGTGGTGGCGGCTTCACAGATACGCAGTATTTT. Full variable domain (missing parts from reference TRBV5-1 and TRBJ2-3): KAGVTQTPRYLIKTRGQQVTLSCSPISGHRSVSWYQQTPGQGLQFLFEYFSETQRNKGNFPGRFSGRQFSNSRSEMNVSTLELGDSALYLCASSGGGFTDTQYFGPGTRLTVL.

This chain links TRBV30 with TRBJ1-3; TRBD1 matches at 7 bases. The CDR3 length is 14 residues. Unmatched junction bases numbered 3, after V lost 1 base and J lost 3 bases. Germline loops: CDR1 GTSNPN, CDR2 SVGIG (reference sequence). The CDR3 spells CAWSEGASGNTIYF. For the CDR3, the DNA is TGTGCCTGGAGTGAGGGGGCGAGTGGAAACACCATATATTTT.

This rearrangement joins TRBV4-1 to TRBJ1-6; 7 bases align to TRBD1. The CDR3 totals 18 residues. Trimming at V came to 0 bases and at J to 5 bases, leaving 10 bases not matched to a gene. Per the germline V gene, CDR1 is MGHRA and CDR2 is YSYEKL. The CDR3 loop is CASSQEPTGERDNSPLHF. CDR3 in DNA: TGCGCCAGCAGCCAAGAGCCCACAGGGGAAAGGGATAATTCACCCCTCCACTTT.

The chain links TRBV7-3 to TRBJ1-1, with D possibly being TRBD1 (5 bases). Germline CDR1 reads SGHTA; CDR2 reads FQGTGA. V gave up 0 bases and J gave up 11 bases, with 13 bases separating them. The CDR3 consists of 13 residues. CDR3 protein: CASSLTGGTYAFF. DNA for the CDR3: TGTGCCAGCAGCTTAACCGGCGGGACGTACGCTTTCTTT.

This clone appeared once. The genes are TRBV5-1 and TRBJ2-2, with 9 bases aligning to TRBD2. The CDR3 loop spans 17 amino acids. With 0 bases clipped from V and 4 bases from J, the junction kept 7 bases outside the gene matches. Germline V gene sequence: CDR1 SGHRS, CDR2 YFSETQ. The CDR3 coding sequence is TGCGCCAGCAGCTTGGGACTAGCGGCCAAACTCACCGGGGAGCTGTTTTTT. The encoded protein is CASSLGLAAKLTGELFF.

The chain links TRBV11-3 to TRBJ1-1; 9 bases agree with TRBD1. The CDR3 is 14 amino acids. The germline V gene encodes CDR1 SGHNT and CDR2 YENEEA. V was clipped by 8 bases and J by 7 bases; unmatched bases: 11. DNA of the CDR3: TGTGCCAGCCGTATCCGGGACAGGGTTGATGAAGCTTTCTTT. Its protein product is CASRIRDRVDEAFF. The variable domain in full, completed from reference TRBV11-3 and TRBJ1-1, reads EAGVVQSPRYKIIEKKQPVAFWCNPISGHNTLYWYLQNLGQGPELLIRYENEEAVDDSQLPKDRFSAERLKGVDSTLKIQPAELGDSAVYLCASRIRDRVDEAFFGQGTRLTVV.

Concerning this clone itself: Likely a read error: the CDR3 ends without its conserved phenylalanine or tryptophan. This rearrangement joins TRBV18 to TRBJ1-2, with D unclear. The CDR3 extends over 13 amino acids. The V end lost 3 bases, the J end lost 1 base, and 6 bases lay between the germline ends. The germline CDR1 and CDR2 sequences are KGHSH and LQKENI. CDR3 DNA: TGTGCCAGCTCACCTGACTTTAACTATGGCTACACCTTG. Translated, it gives CASSPDFNYGYTL.

The V and J genes are TRBV5-8 and TRBJ2-7; a possible D gene is TRBD1 (5 bases). The CDR3 totals 15 residues. CDR1 is SGHTS, CDR2 YDEGEE, per germline. V dropped 0 bases and J dropped 0 bases, with 10 bases sitting between them. The CDR3, as DNA: TGTGCCAGCAGCTTGGGTCAGGGCATCTCCTACGAGCAGTACGTC. Its translation: CASSLGQGISYEQYV.

This clone was counted a single time. This chain joins TRBV4-3 and TRBJ2-2, with 14 positions matching TRBD2. Germline V gene lookup returns CDR1 LGHNA and CDR2 YSLEER. The CDR3 is made up of 21 amino acids. V was clipped by 0 bases and J by 3 bases; unmatched bases: 12. This chain's CDR3 is CASSQDPPGLAGEAHTGELFF. CDR3 DNA sequence: TGCGCCAGCAGCCAAGACCCACCGGGACTAGCGGGAGAAGCGCACACCGGGGAGCTGTTTTTT.

The chain is built from TRBV7-2 and TRBJ2-7; 11 positions match TRBD2. This CDR3 spans 18 amino acids. Trimming took 1 base from V and 1 from J; bases not matched to a gene: 9. Germline-derived CDR1 and CDR2 are SGHTA and FQGNSA. CDR3 region: CASSLEGTSGPVSYEQYF. CDR3 DNA sequence: TGTGCCAGCAGCTTAGAGGGGACTAGCGGCCCTGTATCCTACGAGCAGTACTTC.

V is TRBV7-2 and J is TRBJ1-6; 8 bases map to TRBD1. CDR3 length equals 17 residues. V dropped 5 bases and J dropped 0; count of bases not matched to a gene: 6. Per the germline V gene, CDR1 is SGHTA and CDR2 is FQGNSA. Here the CDR3 reads CASSPRQGSSYNSPLHF. The CDR3 region has the DNA TGTGCCAGCAGCCCAAGACAGGGGAGCTCCTATAATTCACCCCTCCACTTT.

The rearrangement links TRBV18 to TRBJ1-4, with 7 bases lining up with TRBD1. Trimming at V came to 3 bases and at J to 8 bases, leaving 6 bases not matched to a gene. The CDR3 is 14 amino acids. In germline, CDR1 is KGHSH, CDR2 LQKENI. The CDR3, as DNA: TGTGCCAGCTCACCTTCCGGGACAGCAGAAAAACTGTTTTTT. It yields the protein CASSPSGTAEKLFF.

This clone was counted only a few times. The chain has TRBV19 and TRBJ1-2; 7 bases match TRBD1. V dropped 5 bases and J dropped 1; count of bases not matched to a gene: 13. Germline loops: CDR1 LNHDA, CDR2 SQIVND (reference sequence). This CDR3 region has 17 residues. CDR3 coding DNA: TGTGCCAGTAGTGCCTACTCCGGGACAGAGTTTAACTATGGCTACACCTTC. As protein: CASSAYSGTEFNYGYTF.

This chain connects TRBV2 to TRBJ1-4; TRBD1 matches 9 bases. The CDR3 is 16 residues long. The V gene's germline CDR1 is SNHLY and CDR2 FYNNEI. The trim removed 6 bases at V and 8 bases at J, leaving 13 bases unmatched. The chain's CDR3 is CASRPGQGPVGEKLFF. The CDR3 DNA sequence: TGTGCCAGCAGACCCGGACAGGGGCCGGTAGGGGAAAAACTGTTTTTT.

This clone was observed once. The chain carries TRBV5-4 and TRBJ1-1, with D possibly TRBD1 on 6 matching bases. The ends were cut back, 4 bases at V and 2 bases at J, with 18 bases in the middle. Per the germline V gene, CDR1 is SGHNT and CDR2 is YYREEE (reference sequence). There are 16 residues in the CDR3. The CDR3 sequence: CASSHPTQGYNTEAFF. The CDR3 DNA is TGTGCCAGCAGCCACCCGACACAGGGCTATAACACTGAAGCTTTCTTT. The full variable domain, rest sourced from reference TRBV5-4 and TRBJ1-1, is ETGVTQSPTHLIKTRGQQVTLRCSSQSGHNTVSWYQQALGQGPQFIFQYYREEENGRGNFPPRFSGLQFPNYSSELNVNALELDDSALYLCASSHPTQGYNTEAFFGQGTRLTVV.

J is TRBJ1-4 and V is TRBV29-1; TRBD1 matches at 7 bases. This CDR3 spans 14 amino acids. CDR1 SQVTM and CDR2 ANQGSEA come from the germline V gene. J lost 7 bases, V lost 6 bases, and 11 bases had no gene match. The CDR3 spells CSVAGNRGSEKLFF. The CDR3 nucleotides read TGCAGCGTCGCCGGGAACAGGGGCTCTGAAAAACTGTTTTTT.

CDR3 in amino acids: CASIGWGEGEKLFF. The CDR3 nucleotides read TGTGCCAGTATCGGATGGGGAGAAGGAGAAAAACTGTTTTTT. V is TRBV19 and J is TRBJ1-4; D unclear. The CDR3 contains 14 residues. Germline CDR1 reads LNHDA; CDR2 reads SQIVND (reference sequence). Trimming removed 7 bases from V and 8 bases from J, with 17 bases in between.

The J gene is TRBJ1-1, the V gene TRBV25-1; maybe TRBD1 (5 bases). V dropped 3 bases and J dropped 4 bases, with 12 bases sitting between them. CDR1 and CDR2 (germline): MGHDK, SYGVNS. This CDR3 contains 14 residues. The chain's CDR3 is CASSDTGRTTEAFF. CDR3 DNA: TGTGCCAGCAGTGATACAGGACGGACCACTGAAGCTTTCTTT.

V and J are TRBV27 and TRBJ1-5; 8 bases map to TRBD1. CDR1 is MNHEY and CDR2 is SMNVEV in the germline V gene (reference sequence). The CDR3 loop spans 17 amino acids. The trim removed 5 bases at V and 4 bases at J, leaving 13 bases unmatched. CDR3 nucleotide sequence: TGTGCCAGCAGTCCCCTTTACGGACAGGGCGGGAATCAGCCCCAGCATTTT. Encoded protein: CASSPLYGQGGNQPQHF.

This sequence joins TRBV6-1 and TRBJ1-4; the D gene is possibly TRBD1 (5 bases). Germline CDR1 reads MNHNS; CDR2 reads SASEGT. The V end was cut by 9 bases, the J end by 5 bases, with 13 bases between. This CDR3 is 13 amino acids long. The CDR3 loop reads CASLLTVNEKLFF. CDR3 bases: TGTGCCAGTCTCTTGACAGTCAATGAAAAACTGTTTTTT.

V gene TRBV4-3 combines with J gene TRBJ1-2; unclear D gene. Trimming took off 1 base at V and 3 bases at J, with 9 bases between the two ends. CDR1 and CDR2 from the germline V gene are LGHNA and YSLEER. The CDR3 loop spans 14 amino acids. The CDR3 nucleotides are TGCGCCAGCAGCCAAGGGTTGGCAGACTATGGCTACACCTTC. Protein: CASSQGLADYGYTF.

This sequence joins TRBV7-8 and TRBJ1-2; D is undetermined. The CDR3 loop spans 14 amino acids. Germline V gives CDR1 SGHVS, CDR2 FQNEAQ. Trimming took 4 bases from V and 2 from J, leaving 11 bases between them. CDR3 region: CASSYEWSNYGYTF. The CDR3 DNA is TGTGCCAGCAGCTATGAGTGGTCCAACTATGGCTACACCTTC.

This clone appeared a few times. The chain couples TRBV19 to TRBJ1-2, with 9 bases lining up with TRBD1. The germline V gene encodes CDR1 LNHDA and CDR2 SQIVND (reference sequence). This CDR3 region has 15 residues. Trimming took 5 bases from V and 7 from J; bases not matched to a gene: 11. The chain's CDR3 is CASSLPGQGNTGYTF. The CDR3 bases are TGTGCCAGTAGTTTACCGGGACAGGGCAATACTGGCTACACCTTC.